Each of the 20 T cell receptor beta chains below was sequenced from the same sample in a study of cytomegalovirus exposure and HLA in healthy donors. Primers included in the PCR were 60 Vbeta and 13 Jbeta primers. Generated by immunoSEQ multiplex PCR, the TCRdb table keeps only in-frame clones and is missing some. The table shows some 50,000 clones, with less than 75% occurring only once. Input material: PBMCs. Every receptor here comes from a man aged 25-45 years in good health and CMV-seronegative.

This clone was seen only a few times. The rearrangement links TRBV5-1 to TRBJ1-1; tentatively, D is TRBD1 (6 bases). The CDR3 covers 13 residues. V lost 3 bases and J lost 3, with 9 bases in between. CDR1 and CDR2 (germline): SGHRS, YFSETQ. The CDR3 is CASSSTGYTEAFF. CDR3 in DNA: TGCGCCAGCAGCTCAACAGGGTACACTGAAGCTTTCTTT.

This clone was seen a single time. The chain employs TRBV29-1 and TRBJ1-1, with TRBD1 identical over 7 bases. The CDR3 covers 13 residues. V lost 1 base to trimming and J lost 5 bases; unmatched junction nucleotides: 4. CDR1 and CDR2 (germline): SQVTM, ANQGSEA. CDR3 bases: TGCAGCGTTGAAGCAGGGGGACGTACTGAAGCTTTCTTT. Protein product: CSVEAGGRTEAFF.

The chain uses TRBV23-1 and TRBJ2-7; 8 bases map to TRBD2. TRBV23-1 is treated as an ORF (open reading frame) with a function not yet certain. With 1 base clipped from V and 5 bases from J, the junction kept 13 bases outside the gene matches. This CDR3 is 17 amino acids long. For the CDR3, the DNA is TGCGCCAGCAGTCAATATCCACTATGCGGGAGGTTCCACGAGCAGTACTTC. Translation: CASSQYPLCGRFHEQYF.

The chain combines TRBV6-5 with TRBJ2-4, with TRBD2 matching over 7 bases. Germline CDR1 is MNHEY and CDR2 is SVGAGI. Trimming at V came to 6 bases and at J to 8 bases, leaving 1 base not matched to a gene. The CDR3 loop spans 11 amino acids. CDR3 loop: CASRRGDIQYF. CDR3 in DNA: TGTGCCAGCAGACGGGGGGACATTCAGTACTTC.

The V call is TRBV30, the J call TRBJ2-7; 13 bases match TRBD2. The CDR3 extends over 15 amino acids. Germline loops: CDR1 GTSNPN, CDR2 SVGIG (reference sequence). Trimming cost V 8 bases and J 7 bases; bases outside gene matches: 14. The CDR3 loop reads CAGTGLAGPRGEQYF. As DNA, the CDR3 is TGTGCCGGCACGGGACTAGCGGGACCCCGAGGGGAGCAGTACTTC.

The chain is built from TRBV2 and TRBJ1-1; TRBD1 matches 9 bases. The CDR3 contains 16 residues. Germline CDR1 is SNHLY and CDR2 is FYNNEI. V lost 4 bases and J lost 0; bases outside the gene matches: 6. CDR3 amino acids: CASSVVRDRVNTEAFF. For the CDR3, the DNA is TGTGCCAGCAGTGTAGTTCGGGACAGGGTGAACACTGAAGCTTTCTTT.

The chain is built from TRBV7-8 and TRBJ1-3; 9 nucleotides match TRBD1. With V trimmed by 2 bases and J by 3 bases, 8 bases remained unmatched. The CDR3 is made up of 17 amino acids. Looked up from germline, CDR1 is SGHVS and CDR2 is FQNEAQ. The CDR3 DNA reads as TGTGCCAGCAGCTTAATTCAACAGGGGGCTGTTGGAAACACCATATATTTT. It yields the protein CASSLIQQGAVGNTIYF.

The chain couples TRBV6-6 to TRBJ2-2; the match to TRBD1 covers 7 bases. The CDR3 is 16 amino acids. Trimming took 2 bases from V and 0 from J; bases not matched to a gene: 3. The germline CDR1 and CDR2 sequences are MNHNY and SVGAGI (reference sequence). Here the CDR3 DNA reads TGTGCCAGCAGTTACGCGCAGGGGGCGAACACCGGGGAGCTGTTTTTT. It specifies CASSYAQGANTGELFF.

This chain connects TRBV30 to TRBJ1-3, with TRBD1 as a possible D gene (5 bases). Deletions cut 5 bases from V and 4 bases from J, with 12 bases between. The CDR3 runs to 13 residues. CDR1 is GTSNPN and CDR2 is SVGIG in the germline V gene (reference sequence). CDR3 amino acids: CAWGGISGNTIYF. In nucleotides, the CDR3 is TGTGCCTGGGGGGGGATTTCGGGAAACACCATATATTTT.

CDR3 DNA: TGTGCCTATTCCGCCTGGGGGCCAAGCACAGATACGCAGTATTTT. It encodes CAYSAWGPSTDTQYF. This sequence joins TRBV30 and TRBJ2-3; a possible D gene is TRBD1 (6 bases). The CDR3 is 15 amino acids. Trimming stripped 7 bases from V and 0 bases from J, with 17 bases between. Germline V gene sequence: CDR1 GTSNPN, CDR2 SVGIG (reference sequence).

V usage is TRBV19 and J usage is TRBJ2-1; 14 bases fit TRBD2. Trimming cost V 7 bases and J 11 bases; bases outside gene matches: 10. The CDR3 consists of 15 residues. Germline CDR1 and CDR2: LNHDA and SQIVND (reference sequence). The CDR3 here is CASTPTGLAGVQQFF. The CDR3 region has the DNA TGTGCCAGTACACCGACGGGACTAGCGGGAGTACAGCAGTTCTTC.

There are a few counts of this clone. This chain uses TRBV29-1 with TRBJ2-3; TRBD1 might be the D (6 bases). Trimming removed 4 bases at V and 2 bases at J, with 13 bases between. CDR3 size: 14 residues. CDR1 and CDR2 (germline): SQVTM, ANQGSEA. The CDR3 nucleotides are TGCAGCGTTGGACGCGGACAGTCCACAGATACGCAGTATTTT. Translating it yields CSVGRGQSTDTQYF.

This clone was detected a few times. This chain joins TRBV30 and TRBJ1-1, with D possibly TRBD1 on 5 matching bases. Trimming cost V 1 base and J 4 bases, with 10 bases left between them. Looked up from germline, CDR1 is GTSNPN and CDR2 is SVGIG (reference sequence). CDR3 length: 13 residues. The CDR3 DNA is TGTGCCTGGAGTGCAGGAGGGGCCACTGAAGCTTTCTTT. Amino acid sequence: CAWSAGGATEAFF.

This rearrangement joins TRBV6-5 to TRBJ2-2; D unresolved. Germline V CDR1 and CDR2: MNHEY, SVGAGI. This CDR3 region has 13 residues. The V end lost 5 bases, the J end lost 1 base, and 5 bases lay between the germline ends. CDR3 region: CASSQVNTGELFF. In DNA, the CDR3 is TGTGCCAGCAGTCAGGTGAACACCGGGGAGCTGTTTTTT.

This chain connects TRBV27 to TRBJ2-7, with TRBD1 matching 7 bases. Germline V gene lookup returns CDR1 MNHEY and CDR2 SMNVEV (reference sequence). The V segment lost 4 bases and the J segment 0 bases; nucleotides outside the gene matches: 3. CDR3 length equals 14 residues. The CDR3 coding sequence is TGTGCCAGCAGTTCTAGGGACAGCTCCTACGAGCAGTACTTC. It translates to CASSSRDSSYEQYF.

The V gene is TRBV10-1, the J gene TRBJ2-1, with 13 bases matching TRBD2. The CDR3 runs 12 residues. Germline values: CDR1 WNHNN, CDR2 SYGVQD (reference sequence). J lost 14 bases, V lost 6 bases, and 4 bases had no gene match. The CDR3 DNA sequence: TGCGCCAGCAGCCTCGGACTAGCGGGGGAGTTCTTC. It specifies CASSLGLAGEFF.

V is TRBV10-2 and J is TRBJ2-7, with TRBD1 identical over 11 bases. The J segment lost 3 bases and the V segment lost 8 bases, leaving 0 bases of the junction unmatched. This CDR3 region has 12 residues. Germline CDR1 and CDR2: WSHSY and SAAADI. The chain's CDR3 is CASGTGGYEQYF. CDR3 DNA sequence: TGCGCCAGCGGGACAGGGGGCTACGAGCAGTACTTC.

The count of this clone is one. The chain uses TRBV2 and TRBJ1-2, with D possibly matching TRBD1 (5 bases). The CDR3 totals 13 residues. V shed 6 bases and J shed 0 bases, with 8 bases lying between them. CDR1 and CDR2 from the germline V gene are SNHLY and FYNNEI. The CDR3 loop reads CASRGTANYGYTF. DNA for the CDR3: TGTGCCAGCAGGGGGACTGCTAACTATGGCTACACCTTC.

The chain links TRBV6-1 to TRBJ1-2, with 7 bases identical to TRBD1. The germline gives CDR1 MNHNS, CDR2 SASEGT. With V trimmed by 6 bases and J by 5 bases, 9 bases remained unmatched. The CDR3 contains 14 residues. The CDR3 DNA reads as TGTGCCAGCAGGGAAACCGGGACAGCTTATGGCTACACCTTC. It translates to CASRETGTAYGYTF.

This clone was observed once. The chain couples TRBV7-9 to TRBJ2-7, with 11 bases lining up with TRBD1. Trimming cost V 2 bases and J 4 bases; bases outside gene matches: 4. The CDR3 runs 15 residues. Germline assignment: CDR1 SEHNR and CDR2 FQNEAQ (reference sequence). The chain's CDR3 is CASSLSGQGAYEQYF. CDR3 nucleotide sequence: TGTGCCAGCAGCTTAAGTGGACAGGGGGCGTACGAGCAGTACTTC.